The source of this TCR beta chain is a study of blood T cell repertoires in COVID-19. The assay was immunoSEQ multiplex PCR, and TCRdb's table has in-frame clones only and misses some. Found here are approximately 450,000 clones, 70% to 90% of them singletons; the top ten hold roughly 2%. Germline CDR1 LNHDA, CDR2 SQIVND (reference sequence). V shed 7 bases and J shed 0 bases, with 13 bases lying between them. The CDR3 spans 16 residues. This clone has only one observation. The clonotype originates from a woman aged 18-35 years with acute COVID-19. Sequencing was done on a sample of PBMCs or T cells enriched from blood (not recorded which). The gene calls are TRBV19 and TRBJ1-6; possibly TRBD1 for D (5 bases). CDR3 nucleotide sequence: TGTGCCAGTAAACTGGGGGGGAGCTCCTATAATTCACCCCTCCACTTT. It is translated as CASKLGGSSYNSPLHF.